The rows below give T cell receptor beta chains drawn from one sample of a study of PD-1 blockade in classical Hodgkin lymphoma. The method was immunoSEQ multiplex PCR; TCRdb's version includes in-frame clones alone and lacks a portion of them. The table lists tens of thousands of clones, about 83% of them singletons. The source material was peripheral blood mononuclear cells (PBMCs), sampled before the fourth cycle of nivolumab. These receptors were taken from a human donor with classical Hodgkin lymphoma. The CDR3 runs from the conserved cysteine through the conserved F or W. A D gene is named only where the DNA matches it firmly. Not every row has a clone size; where given, it reads once, few, many or a size class.

CDR3 protein: CAQTSLETQYF; CDR3 DNA: TGTGCGCAAACTAGCTTGGAGACCCAGTACTTC; clone size: -; CDR3 length: 11; D gene: -; J gene: TRBJ2-5; V gene: TRBV30
CDR3 protein: CASRTGSSSYEQYF; CDR3 DNA: TGTGCCAGCCGTACCGGGAGCAGCTCCTACGAGCAGTACTTC; clone size: -; CDR3 length: 14; D gene: -; J gene: TRBJ2-7; V gene: TRBV2
CDR3 protein: CATSRGLAQETQYF; CDR3 DNA: TGTGCCACCAGCAGAGGGCTAGCCCAAGAGACCCAGTACTTC; clone size: -; CDR3 length: 14; D gene: -; J gene: TRBJ2-5; V gene: TRBV15
CDR3 protein: CASSDLTGEVGELFF; CDR3 DNA: TGTGCCAGCAGTGACTTGACAGGGGAGGTCGGGGAGCTGTTTTTT; clone size: -; CDR3 length: 15; D gene: TRBD1; J gene: TRBJ2-2; V gene: TRBV25-1
CDR3 protein: CASSYKTDSYEQYF; CDR3 DNA: TGTGCCAGCAGTTACAAGACAGATTCCTACGAGCAGTACTTC; clone size: medium-sized; CDR3 length: 14; D gene: -; J gene: TRBJ2-7; V gene: TRBV6-6
CDR3 protein: CASSLKWGGGQDTQYF; CDR3 DNA: TGTGCCAGCAGCTTAAAGTGGGGTGGCGGCCAAGATACGCAGTATTTT; clone size: -; CDR3 length: 16; D gene: -; J gene: TRBJ2-3; V gene: TRBV7-3
CDR3 protein: CASSLGLANTGELFF; CDR3 DNA: TGCGCCAGCAGCTTGGGACTAGCGAACACCGGGGAGCTGTTTTTT; clone size: -; CDR3 length: 15; D gene: -; J gene: TRBJ2-2; V gene: TRBV5-1
CDR3 protein: CASSLRGQETQYF; CDR3 DNA: TGTGCCAGCAGCTTGAGGGGGCAAGAGACCCAGTACTTC; clone size: -; CDR3 length: 13; D gene: -; J gene: TRBJ2-5; V gene: TRBV11-1
CDR3 protein: CASSLDHLYGYTF; CDR3 DNA: TGTGCCAGCAGCCTTGACCACCTATATGGCTACACCTTC; clone size: -; CDR3 length: 13; D gene: -; J gene: TRBJ1-2; V gene: TRBV14
CDR3 protein: CASSFRGRPDTQYF; CDR3 DNA: TGTGCCAGCAGTTTTCGGGGGAGGCCCGATACGCAGTATTTT; clone size: -; CDR3 length: 14; D gene: -; J gene: TRBJ2-3; V gene: TRBV27
CDR3 protein: CASSPTGGVYGYTF; CDR3 DNA: TGTGCCAGCAGTCCCACAGGGGGGGTCTATGGCTACACCTTC; clone size: -; CDR3 length: 14; D gene: TRBD1; J gene: TRBJ1-2; V gene: TRBV7-2
CDR3 protein: CASSLDRGPYNEQFF; CDR3 DNA: TGTGCCAGCAGTTTGGACAGGGGCCCCTACAATGAGCAGTTCTTC; clone size: few; CDR3 length: 15; D gene: TRBD1; J gene: TRBJ2-1; V gene: TRBV5-4
CDR3 protein: CASSPTGTKFYEQYF; CDR3 DNA: TGCGCCAGCAGCCCGACCGGGACTAAGTTTTACGAGCAGTACTTC; clone size: -; CDR3 length: 15; D gene: TRBD2; J gene: TRBJ2-7; V gene: TRBV4-1
CDR3 protein: CATSRDSPTSGSAQFF; CDR3 DNA: TGTGCCACCAGCAGAGATTCCCCAACTAGCGGGAGTGCGCAGTTCTTC; clone size: -; CDR3 length: 16; D gene: TRBD2; J gene: TRBJ2-1; V gene: TRBV15
CDR3 protein: CAISGSREDGYTF; CDR3 DNA: TGTGCCATCAGTGGGTCTCGCGAGGATGGCTACACCTTC; clone size: -; CDR3 length: 13; D gene: -; J gene: TRBJ1-2; V gene: TRBV10-3
CDR3 protein: CASSLRETSRSSYNEQFF; CDR3 DNA: TGTGCCAGCAGCCTTAGGGAGACTAGCAGATCTTCTTACAATGAGCAGTTCTTC; clone size: -; CDR3 length: 18; D gene: TRBD2; J gene: TRBJ2-1; V gene: TRBV7-9
CDR3 protein: CASSVNGGPGLAGEYEQYF; CDR3 DNA: TGTGCCAGCAGTGTGAACGGGGGTCCAGGACTAGCGGGAGAATACGAGCAGTACTTC; clone size: once; CDR3 length: 19; D gene: TRBD2; J gene: TRBJ2-7; V gene: TRBV6-1
CDR3 protein: CASSEAGATSYNEQFF; CDR3 DNA: TGTGCCAGCAGTGAAGCGGGTGCTACGTCCTACAATGAGCAGTTCTTC; clone size: -; CDR3 length: 16; D gene: -; J gene: TRBJ2-1; V gene: TRBV2
CDR3 protein: CASSITSIQPQHF; CDR3 DNA: TGTGCCAGCAGCATTACAAGCATTCAGCCCCAGCATTTT; clone size: once; CDR3 length: 13; D gene: -; J gene: TRBJ1-5; V gene: TRBV7-6
CDR3 protein: CASSLVGGSRTDTQYF; CDR3 DNA: TGTGCCAGCAGCTTAGTAGGGGGGAGCAGGACAGATACGCAGTATTTT; clone size: -; CDR3 length: 16; D gene: -; J gene: TRBJ2-3; V gene: TRBV7-2
CDR3 protein: CASSENVDSSNTEAFF; CDR3 DNA: TGTGCCAGCAGTGAAAACGTGGACAGTTCTAACACTGAAGCTTTCTTT; clone size: -; CDR3 length: 16; D gene: -; J gene: TRBJ1-1; V gene: TRBV6-1
CDR3 protein: CASSSLGLAGDRNEQFF; CDR3 DNA: TGTGCCAGCAGCTCCCTCGGGCTAGCGGGAGACAGGAATGAGCAGTTCTTC; clone size: -; CDR3 length: 17; D gene: TRBD2; J gene: TRBJ2-1; V gene: TRBV7-9
CDR3 protein: CASSSDSGPQHF; CDR3 DNA: TGTGCCAGCAGCTCGGACAGCGGGCCCCAGCATTTT; clone size: -; CDR3 length: 12; D gene: -; J gene: TRBJ1-5; V gene: TRBV5-4
CDR3 protein: CASSVGLGVGNEQFF; CDR3 DNA: TGTGCCAGCAGCGTAGGACTAGGTGTGGGGAATGAGCAGTTCTTC; clone size: -; CDR3 length: 15; D gene: -; J gene: TRBJ2-1; V gene: TRBV9
CDR3 protein: CASSLTRDFHNEQFF; CDR3 DNA: TGTGCCAGCAGCTTAACTCGGGACTTCCACAATGAGCAGTTCTTC; clone size: -; CDR3 length: 15; D gene: -; J gene: TRBJ2-1; V gene: TRBV7-2
CDR3 protein: CASSLAGLAGNYNEQFF; CDR3 DNA: TGTGCCAGCAGCCTAGCGGGGCTAGCGGGAAACTACAATGAGCAGTTCTTC; clone size: -; CDR3 length: 17; D gene: TRBD2; J gene: TRBJ2-1; V gene: TRBV7-9
CDR3 protein: CASRWTGPGELFF; CDR3 DNA: TGTGCCAGCAGGTGGACAGGGCCCGGGGAGCTGTTTTTT; clone size: few; CDR3 length: 13; D gene: TRBD1; J gene: TRBJ2-2; V gene: TRBV6-6
CDR3 protein: CASSIEPGGDYGYTF; CDR3 DNA: TGTGCCAGTAGTATAGAGCCAGGGGGCGATTATGGCTACACCTTC; clone size: -; CDR3 length: 15; D gene: TRBD1; J gene: TRBJ1-2; V gene: TRBV19
CDR3 protein: CASSPVGQSNQPQHF; CDR3 DNA: TGTGCCAGCTCACCCGTGGGACAGAGCAATCAGCCCCAGCATTTT; clone size: -; CDR3 length: 15; D gene: TRBD1; J gene: TRBJ1-5; V gene: TRBV18
CDR3 protein: CASSSQGASANEKLFF; CDR3 DNA: TGCGCCAGCAGCTCACAGGGGGCCTCGGCTAATGAAAAACTGTTTTTT; clone size: -; CDR3 length: 16; D gene: TRBD1; J gene: TRBJ1-4; V gene: TRBV5-1
CDR3 protein: CATSREVLAGEKLFF; CDR3 DNA: TGTGCCACCAGCAGAGAGGTCTTAGCGGGCGAAAAACTGTTTTTT; clone size: -; CDR3 length: 15; D gene: -; J gene: TRBJ1-4; V gene: TRBV15
CDR3 protein: CASNLDRLETQYF; CDR3 DNA: TGTGCCAGCAACTTGGACAGGCTAGAGACCCAGTACTTC; clone size: many; CDR3 length: 13; D gene: TRBD1; J gene: TRBJ2-5; V gene: TRBV7-9
CDR3 protein: CASSRRGPGANVLTF; CDR3 DNA: TGTGCCAGTAGTAGGAGGGGGCCTGGGGCCAACGTCCTGACTTTC; clone size: few; CDR3 length: 15; D gene: -; J gene: TRBJ2-6; V gene: TRBV19
CDR3 protein: CASSYGGIQPQHF; CDR3 DNA: TGTGCCAGCAGTTACGGGGGAATTCAGCCCCAGCATTTT; clone size: -; CDR3 length: 13; D gene: -; J gene: TRBJ1-5; V gene: TRBV6-6
CDR3 protein: CASSLGPVSTDTQYF; CDR3 DNA: TGTGCCAGCAGCTTAGGACCCGTAAGCACAGATACGCAGTATTTT; clone size: -; CDR3 length: 15; D gene: -; J gene: TRBJ2-3; V gene: TRBV7-6
CDR3 protein: CASSDSYGGYTF; CDR3 DNA: TGTGCCAGCAGCGACAGTTATGGTGGCTACACCTTC; clone size: few; CDR3 length: 12; D gene: -; J gene: TRBJ1-2; V gene: TRBV28
CDR3 protein: CASSRGRISGNTIYF; CDR3 DNA: TGTGCCAGTAGTAGGGGCAGGATCTCTGGAAACACCATATATTTT; clone size: -; CDR3 length: 15; D gene: -; J gene: TRBJ1-3; V gene: TRBV19
CDR3 protein: CASSLGINTEAFF; CDR3 DNA: TGTGCCAGCAGCTTAGGTATAAACACTGAAGCTTTCTTT; clone size: few; CDR3 length: 13; D gene: -; J gene: TRBJ1-1; V gene: TRBV11-3
CDR3 protein: CASSDGNIMNTEAFF; CDR3 DNA: TGTGCCAGCAGTGACGGTAACATCATGAACACTGAAGCTTTCTTT; clone size: once; CDR3 length: 15; D gene: -; J gene: TRBJ1-1; V gene: TRBV25-1
CDR3 protein: CASSLEGQGAYEQYF; CDR3 DNA: TGTGCCAGCAGTTTAGAGGGGCAGGGGGCCTACGAGCAGTACTTC; clone size: -; CDR3 length: 15; D gene: TRBD1; J gene: TRBJ2-7; V gene: TRBV28
CDR3 protein: CASSPKTDSNEQFF; CDR3 DNA: TGTGCCAGCTCACCTAAAACTGACTCGAATGAGCAGTTCTTC; clone size: medium-sized; CDR3 length: 14; D gene: -; J gene: TRBJ2-1; V gene: TRBV18
CDR3 protein: CASSQDAVEQFF; CDR3 DNA: TGCGCCAGCAGCCAAGACGCCGTGGAGCAGTTCTTC; clone size: medium-sized; CDR3 length: 12; D gene: -; J gene: TRBJ2-1; V gene: TRBV4-1
CDR3 protein: CASSLFTGTSSETQYF; CDR3 DNA: TGTGCCAGCAGCTTATTTACCGGGACTAGCTCGGAGACCCAGTACTTC; clone size: few; CDR3 length: 16; D gene: TRBD2; J gene: TRBJ2-5; V gene: TRBV7-9
CDR3 protein: CASSLRQGNTEAFF; CDR3 DNA: TGTGCCAGCAGCTTGCGACAGGGGAACACTGAAGCTTTCTTT; clone size: -; CDR3 length: 14; D gene: TRBD1; J gene: TRBJ1-1; V gene: TRBV13
CDR3 protein: CASSMGLAVSDTQYF; CDR3 DNA: TGTGCCAGTAGTATGGGACTAGCTGTCTCAGATACGCAGTATTTT; clone size: -; CDR3 length: 15; D gene: TRBD2; J gene: TRBJ2-3; V gene: TRBV19
CDR3 protein: CASAPQSYEQYF; CDR3 DNA: TGTGCCAGCGCTCCACAGAGCTACGAGCAGTACTTC; clone size: -; CDR3 length: 12; D gene: -; J gene: TRBJ2-7; V gene: TRBV25-1
CDR3 protein: CASSPFDRAGAYGYTF; CDR3 DNA: TGTGCCAGCAGCCCCTTCGACAGGGCAGGAGCCTATGGCTACACCTTC; clone size: once; CDR3 length: 16; D gene: TRBD1; J gene: TRBJ1-2; V gene: TRBV9
CDR3 protein: CASLPGAGDTGELFF; CDR3 DNA: TGCGCCAGCTTGCCGGGGGCCGGTGACACCGGGGAGCTGTTTTTT; clone size: -; CDR3 length: 15; D gene: -; J gene: TRBJ2-2; V gene: TRBV5-1
CDR3 protein: CAISERKEAFF; CDR3 DNA: TGTGCCATCAGTGAGAGGAAGGAGGCTTTCTTT; clone size: once; CDR3 length: 11; D gene: -; J gene: TRBJ1-1; V gene: TRBV10-3
CDR3 protein: CAWTRDRLAEKLFF; CDR3 DNA: TGTGCCTGGACCAGGGACAGGTTGGCCGAAAAACTGTTTTTT; clone size: few; CDR3 length: 14; D gene: TRBD1; J gene: TRBJ1-4; V gene: TRBV30